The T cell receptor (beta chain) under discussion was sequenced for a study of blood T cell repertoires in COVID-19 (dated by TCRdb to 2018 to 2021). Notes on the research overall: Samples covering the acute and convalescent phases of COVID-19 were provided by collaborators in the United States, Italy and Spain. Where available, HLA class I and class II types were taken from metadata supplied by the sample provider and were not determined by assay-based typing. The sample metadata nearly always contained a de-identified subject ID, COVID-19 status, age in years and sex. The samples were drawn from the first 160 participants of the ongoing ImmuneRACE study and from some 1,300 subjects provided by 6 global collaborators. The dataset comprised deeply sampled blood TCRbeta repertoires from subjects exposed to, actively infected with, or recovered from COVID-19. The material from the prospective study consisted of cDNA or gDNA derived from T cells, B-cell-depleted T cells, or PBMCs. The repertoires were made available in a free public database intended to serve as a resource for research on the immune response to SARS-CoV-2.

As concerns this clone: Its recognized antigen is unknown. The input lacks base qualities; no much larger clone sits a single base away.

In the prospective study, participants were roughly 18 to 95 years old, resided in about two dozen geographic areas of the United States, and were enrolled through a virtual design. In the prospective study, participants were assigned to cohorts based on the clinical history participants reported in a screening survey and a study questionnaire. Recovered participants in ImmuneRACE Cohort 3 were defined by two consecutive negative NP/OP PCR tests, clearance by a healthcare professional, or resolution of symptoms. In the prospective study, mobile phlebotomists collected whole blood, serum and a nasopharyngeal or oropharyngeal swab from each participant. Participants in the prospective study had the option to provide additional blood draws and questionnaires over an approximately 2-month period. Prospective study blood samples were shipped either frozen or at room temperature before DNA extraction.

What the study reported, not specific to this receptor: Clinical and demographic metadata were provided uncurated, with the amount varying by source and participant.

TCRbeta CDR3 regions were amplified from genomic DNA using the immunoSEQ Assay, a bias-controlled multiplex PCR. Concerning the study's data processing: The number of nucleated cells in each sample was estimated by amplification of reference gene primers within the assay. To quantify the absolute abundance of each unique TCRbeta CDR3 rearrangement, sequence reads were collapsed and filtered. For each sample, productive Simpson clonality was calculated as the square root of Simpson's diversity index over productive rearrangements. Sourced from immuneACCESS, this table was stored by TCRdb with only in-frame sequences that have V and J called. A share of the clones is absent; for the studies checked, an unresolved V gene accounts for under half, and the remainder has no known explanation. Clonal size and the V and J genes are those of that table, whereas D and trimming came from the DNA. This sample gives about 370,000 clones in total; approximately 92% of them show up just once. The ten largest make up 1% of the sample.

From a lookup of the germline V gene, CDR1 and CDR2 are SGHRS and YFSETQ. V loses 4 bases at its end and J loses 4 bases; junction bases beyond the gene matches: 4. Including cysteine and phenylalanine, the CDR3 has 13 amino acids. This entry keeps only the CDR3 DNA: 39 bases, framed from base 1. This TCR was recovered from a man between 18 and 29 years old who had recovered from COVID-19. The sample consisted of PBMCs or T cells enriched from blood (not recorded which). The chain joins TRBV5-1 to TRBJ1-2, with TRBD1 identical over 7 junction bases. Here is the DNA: TGCGCCAGCAGCGGGGACAGTAGCTATGGCTACACCTTC. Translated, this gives CASSGDSSYGYTF.